The rows below give T cell receptor beta chains drawn from one sample of a study of T cell responses to AZD1222 COVID-19 vaccine. The repertoire was sequenced with immunoSEQ multiplex PCR; TCRdb's copy has only in-frame clones and lacks some. The sample contains 160,000 or so clones, about nine tenths of which appear only once. The specimen was peripheral blood, collected on day 0 of AZD1222 vaccination. The receptors here all came from an adult in good health. CDR3s include the opening cysteine and the closing phenylalanine or tryptophan. D genes are given only for firm matches. Not every row has a clone size; where given, it reads once, few, many or a size class.

j_gene,d_gene,v_gene,abundance,CDR3nt,CDR3aa
TRBJ2-3,NA,TRBV5-1,NA,TGCGCCAGCAGCTTGGATCAGATCACAGATACGCAGTATTTT,CASSLDQITDTQYF
TRBJ2-7,NA,TRBV18,few,TGTGCCAGCTCACCCAGGACAGCCTCCCTCTACGAGCAGTACTTC,CASSPRTASLYEQYF
TRBJ1-1,TRBD1,TRBV30,NA,TGTGCCTGGAGGATGACAGGGAGGATTGAAGCTTTCTTT,CAWRMTGRIEAFF
TRBJ1-1,NA,TRBV5-4,once,TGTGCCAGCAGCCTTACAGGTGCTGAAGCTTTCTTT,CASSLTGAEAFF
TRBJ1-3,NA,TRBV4-2,once,TGTGCCAGCAGCCCCGTGGGCCAGCCAAACACCATATATTTT,CASSPVGQPNTIYF
TRBJ2-3,NA,TRBV11-2,NA,TGTGCCAGCAGCTTAGGCCGGGGGGCCCCAAGCACAGATACGCAGTATTTT,CASSLGRGAPSTDTQYF
TRBJ2-1,NA,TRBV20-1,NA,TGCAGTGCTATGGGAGACAATGAGCAGTTCTTC,CSAMGDNEQFF
TRBJ1-3,NA,TRBV7-9,NA,TGTGCCAGCAGCCCCCCGAGGCGGCTGAGCTCTGGAAACACCATATATTTT,CASSPPRRLSSGNTIYF
TRBJ1-6,NA,TRBV28,NA,TGTGCCAGCAGTTTATTTAGGACGGATATCAGCTCCTATAATTCACCCCTCCACTTT,CASSLFRTDISSYNSPLHF
TRBJ2-1,NA,TRBV4-2,NA,TGTGCCAGCAGCCAAGATGTGGGAGCCTTCTACAATGAGCAGTTCTTC,CASSQDVGAFYNEQFF
TRBJ2-5,NA,TRBV6-1,NA,TGTGCCAGCAGCCCCGGGGGCCCCCAGTACTTC,CASSPGGPQYF
TRBJ2-3,NA,TRBV28,NA,TGTGCCAGCAGTTTGTCAGGGGCGAACACAGATACGCAGTATTTT,CASSLSGANTDTQYF
TRBJ2-3,TRBD1,TRBV27,NA,TGTGCCAGCAGTTTAGCACAGGGGCTCACAGATACGCAGTATTTT,CASSLAQGLTDTQYF
TRBJ1-4,NA,TRBV10-3,NA,TGTGCCATCAGTGAGCAACATCCTACCGCAACTAATGAAAAACTGTTTTTT,CAISEQHPTATNEKLFF
TRBJ1-5,TRBD1,TRBV19,NA,TGTGCCAGTACAACGACAGGGACAAGCAATCAGCCCCAGCATTTT,CASTTTGTSNQPQHF
TRBJ1-1,NA,TRBV29-1,NA,TGCAGCGTTGTCCTTTTGAACACTGAAGCTTTCTTT,CSVVLLNTEAFF
TRBJ1-2,NA,TRBV12-3/TRBV12-4,NA,TGTGCCAGCAGTGAAAACAGGGTTCGAGGCTACACCTTC,CASSENRVRGYTF
TRBJ2-3,NA,TRBV15,NA,TGTGCCACCAGGGGGGTTCCTAATTCGGATACGCAGTATTTT,CATRGVPNSDTQYF
TRBJ1-5,NA,TRBV7-2,NA,TGTGCCAGCAGCTTCAGCGCCGATCAGCCCCAGCATTTT,CASSFSADQPQHF
TRBJ2-5,NA,TRBV12-3/TRBV12-4,NA,TGTGCCAGCAGTAGAGAGCAAGAGACCCAGTACTTC,CASSREQETQYF
TRBJ2-1,TRBD2,TRBV11-3,few,TGTGCCAGCAGCGAGGGACTAGCGGACCGGGGCAATGAGCAGTTCTTC,CASSEGLADRGNEQFF
TRBJ2-1,TRBD1,TRBV10-3,NA,TGTGCCATCAGGGCCGGGACAGGGGACAATGAGCAGTTCTTC,CAIRAGTGDNEQFF
TRBJ1-2,TRBD1,TRBV28,NA,TGTGCCAGCAGTAGACAGGGGGTGGACTATGGCTACACCTTC,CASSRQGVDYGYTF
TRBJ2-5,NA,TRBV28,NA,TGTGCCAGCAGTTTCAGGGTGGTAGGGAGAGAGACCCAGTACTTC,CASSFRVVGRETQYF